The clone carrying this T cell receptor beta chain was seen ten or more times. For a library built for alpha chains, this beta chain is a stray read; little rests on its size. TCR cDNA molecules each had a unique molecular identifier. TCRdb independently ran MiXCR on the 5' RACE reads; one entry per CDR3 protein. The sample includes 7,600 or so distinct CDR3 sequences, 6.5% to 9% of them seen just once. Time point meaning: sample taken at primary tumor resection. The input material, whole RNA from tumor, nontumor lung or frozen PBMC, was sequenced unsorted. This sample was included in a study of spatial heterogeneity in lung cancer. CDR1 is DFQATT and CDR2 is SNEGSKA in the germline V gene (reference sequence). Trimming stripped 3 bases from V and 16 bases from J, with 19 bases between. The CDR3 consists of 12 residues.

The source was PBMCs, collected at surgery. V is TRBV20-1 and J is TRBJ2-1; either TRBD1 or TRBD2 may fit D (6 bases each). The source is a male donor with early-stage non-small cell lung cancer. Here the CDR3 DNA reads TGCAGTGCTAGGCCAGGAGGGGGGTCCTCTTTCTTC. Translating gives CSARPGGGSSFF.